These 20 T cell receptor beta chains share one sample of origin, sequenced in a study of cytomegalovirus exposure and HLA in healthy donors. Vbeta (60) and Jbeta (13) primers were used in the PCR. TCRdb's table, derived via immunoSEQ multiplex PCR, lists solely in-frame clones and lacks some. In the table there are roughly 220,000 clones, roughly 80% of which are singletons. The sequencing input was PBMCs. The origin of the receptors is a man in his thirties or forties in good health and CMV-seronegative.

The chain has TRBV28 and TRBJ1-1; TRBD1 matches at 10 bases. V shed 5 bases, J shed 6 bases, and the junction held 6 bases outside the gene matches. The CDR3 extends over 14 amino acids. Germline values: CDR1 MDHEN, CDR2 SYDVKM. The CDR3 spells CASSGTGEVAEAFF. The CDR3 DNA reads as TGTGCCAGCAGTGGGACAGGGGAAGTTGCTGAAGCTTTCTTT.

The genes are TRBV9 and TRBJ1-5; D call uncertain. Germline CDR1 reads SGDLS; CDR2 reads YYNGEE. Between the trimmed V and J ends, which lost 0 bases and 5 bases, there was a span of 6 bases. The CDR3 contains 13 residues. CDR3 sequence (DNA): TGTGCCAGCAGCGTAGGATCGGATCAGCCCCAGCATTTT. Encoded protein: CASSVGSDQPQHF.

V and J are TRBV5-4 and TRBJ2-2; the D is unclear. CDR1 is SGHNT, CDR2 YYREEE, per germline (reference sequence). The V end lost 3 bases, the J end lost 5 bases, and 11 bases lay between the germline ends. This CDR3 is built from 14 residues. The CDR3 protein is CASSSKSLTGELFF. Written as DNA, the CDR3 is TGTGCCAGCAGCTCTAAGTCGTTAACCGGGGAGCTGTTTTTT.

The rearrangement links TRBV7-9 to TRBJ2-7; TRBD1 is a possible D gene (5 bases). The ends were cut back, 1 base at V and 5 bases at J, with 6 bases in the middle. The CDR3 has 12 amino acids. Germline V gene sequence: CDR1 SEHNR, CDR2 FQNEAQ (reference sequence). In DNA form, the CDR3 reads TGTGCCAGCAGCTTAGGACAGAACGAGCAGTACTTC. Protein sequence: CASSLGQNEQYF.

DNA for the CDR3: TGCAGCGGATCTAGTGGGGCTGTGGGGGGAAACACCATATATTTT. Translating gives CSGSSGAVGGNTIYF. The chain recombines TRBV29-1 with TRBJ1-3; D might be TRBD1 (5 bases). Germline CDR1 reads SQVTM; CDR2 reads ANQGSEA. V was cut by 7 bases and J by 4 bases, with 20 bases left in between. The CDR3 spans 15 residues. Complete variable domain (other parts from reference TRBV29-1 and TRBJ1-3): SAVISQKPSRDICQRGTSLTIQCQVDSQVTMMFWYRQQPGQSLTLIATANQGSEATYESGFVIDKFPISRPNLTFSTLTVSNMSPEDSSIYLCSGSSGAVGGNTIYFGEGSWLTVV.

The chain carries TRBV19 and TRBJ2-5, with D possibly TRBD1 on 5 matching bases. This CDR3 is built from 16 residues. CDR1 and CDR2 from the germline V gene are LNHDA and SQIVND (reference sequence). Between the trimmed V and J ends, which lost 5 bases and 0 bases, there was a span of 16 bases. CDR3 in amino acids: CASSDLWGGDQETQYF. DNA of the CDR3: TGTGCCAGTAGTGACCTTTGGGGCGGCGACCAAGAGACCCAGTACTTC.

The rearrangement joins TRBV5-1 to TRBJ2-2, with TRBD2 identical over 8 bases. This CDR3 has 19 residues. J gave up 4 bases and V 2 bases, and 16 bases lay outside the gene matches. The germline gives CDR1 SGHRS, CDR2 YFSETQ. CDR3 nucleotide sequence: TGCGCCAGCAGCTTATTAGGCCTGGGCGGGGGGCCGTTCACCGGGGAGCTGTTTTTT. It is translated as CASSLLGLGGGPFTGELFF. Drawing the rest from reference TRBV5-1 and TRBJ2-2, the complete variable domain is KAGVTQTPRYLIKTRGQQVTLSCSPISGHRSVSWYQQTPGQGLQFLFEYFSETQRNKGNFPGRFSGRQFSNSRSEMNVSTLELGDSALYLCASSLLGLGGGPFTGELFFGEGSRLTVL.

The genes are TRBV4-2 and TRBJ1-1; D is possibly TRBD1 (6 bases). The germline gives CDR1 LGHNA, CDR2 YNFKEQ. The ends were cut back, 4 bases at V and 7 bases at J, with 10 bases in the middle. The CDR3 length is 12 residues. The chain's CDR3 is CASSPPTGEAFF. The CDR3 DNA reads TGTGCCAGCAGCCCACCGACAGGTGAAGCTTTCTTT.

This clone occurred a few times. CDR3 protein: CASSSGGGQPQHF. The CDR3 coding sequence is TGTGCCAGCAGCAGTGGGGGCGGTCAGCCCCAGCATTTT. The chain employs TRBV21-1 and TRBJ1-5; TRBD1, the table's D call, was not compared with the DNA. TRBV21-1 is assigned pseudogene status. The CDR3 consists of 13 residues.

Remarks on this clone: The identical CDR3 is also encoded by other nucleotide sequences in the sample. The chain uses TRBV7-9 and TRBJ1-2; 8 positions agree with TRBD1. V was pared by 5 bases and J by 2 bases, with 7 bases of the junction left unmatched. The germline gives CDR1 SEHNR, CDR2 FQNEAQ (reference sequence). The CDR3 totals 15 residues. The CDR3 DNA follows: TGTGCCAGCAGCCGTCTATCAGGGGGCAACTATGGCTACACCTTC. Its protein product is CASSRLSGGNYGYTF.

This clone was seen a few times. This same CDR3 is encoded by further DNA sequences in the sample. J is TRBJ1-2 and V is TRBV5-4, with D unclear. The CDR3 consists of 15 residues. V shed 2 bases and J shed 4 bases, with 15 bases lying between them. Germline V gene sequence: CDR1 SGHNT, CDR2 YYREEE (reference sequence). The CDR3 nucleotides are TGTGCCAGCAGCTTCAAGACCGTCCTAGGCTATGGCTACACCTTC. Its translation is CASSFKTVLGYGYTF.

The J gene is TRBJ2-1, the V gene TRBV27; D might be TRBD1 (5 bases). The CDR3 is made up of 13 amino acids. Germline CDR1 MNHEY, CDR2 SMNVEV (reference sequence). With 8 bases removed from V and 2 bases from J, the gap between germline ends came to 10 bases. The CDR3 DNA is TGTGCCAGCGGGGCAGGGACCTACAATGAGCAGTTCTTC. Translating it yields CASGAGTYNEQFF.

The chain has TRBV6-5 and TRBJ2-5; 11 nucleotides align to TRBD1. TRBJ2-7 explains the end of the DNA better; the J call may be wrong. Looked up from germline, CDR1 is MNHEY and CDR2 is SVGAGI. The CDR3 totals 15 residues. As DNA, the CDR3 is TGTGCCAGCAGTTGGGACAGGGGGGGGTCCTACGAGCAGTACTTC. Amino acids: CASSWDRGGSYEQYF.

V is TRBV28 and J is TRBJ2-7; D ambiguous. The CDR3 sequence is 13 residues long. The germline CDR1 and CDR2 sequences are MDHEN and SYDVKM. The V gene lost 4 bases and the J gene lost 2 bases, with 9 bases spanning the gap. CDR3 nucleotide sequence: TGTGCCAGCAGTTCTCGGCAGGCCTACGAGCAGTACTTC. Its protein product is CASSSRQAYEQYF.

The chain has TRBV9 and TRBJ1-6, with D uncertain. The V end lost 4 bases, the J end lost 8 bases, and 16 bases lay between the germline ends. CDR1 is SGDLS and CDR2 is YYNGEE in the germline V gene. The CDR3 covers 15 residues. CDR3 amino acids: CASSPRSTSDSPLHF. The CDR3, as DNA: TGTGCCAGCAGCCCCCGGTCCACCTCGGATTCACCCCTCCACTTT.

This chain links TRBV18 with TRBJ2-1, with TRBD1 identical over 7 bases. The J segment lost 6 bases and the V segment lost 1 base, leaving 9 bases of the junction unmatched. The CDR3 runs 16 residues. Germline lookup yields CDR1 KGHSH and CDR2 LQKENI. This CDR3 reads CASSPLPTGSPNEQFF. CDR3 coding DNA: TGTGCCAGCTCACCACTACCGACAGGGTCTCCCAATGAGCAGTTCTTC.

This rearrangement joins TRBV2 to TRBJ2-3; maybe TRBD2 (5 bases). CDR1 and CDR2 from the germline V gene are SNHLY and FYNNEI. V was trimmed by 5 bases and J by 4 bases, leaving 13 bases between them. The CDR3 contains 14 residues. The DNA of the CDR3 is TGTGCCAGCAGTCAGACTATAGCTCCAGATACGCAGTATTTT. Translation gives CASSQTIAPDTQYF.

The chain employs TRBV27 and TRBJ2-7; 7 bases agree with TRBD1. Germline lookup yields CDR1 MNHEY and CDR2 SMNVEV (reference sequence). The V and J ends lost 8 bases and 0 bases, in that order; junction bases with no gene match: 16. The CDR3 is 17 amino acids. CDR3 DNA sequence: TGTGCCAGCCGCACCTTATCCGGGACAGAAAGCTCCTACGAGCAGTACTTC. Its translation is CASRTLSGTESSYEQYF.

V is TRBV4-1 and J is TRBJ2-3, with D uncertain. The CDR3 contains 13 residues. Trimming shortened V by 4 bases and J by 3 bases, and 8 bases separated the two germline ends. Germline-derived CDR1 and CDR2 are MGHRA and YSYEKL. CDR3 amino acids: CASSPQSTDTQYF. CDR3 nucleotide sequence: TGCGCCAGCAGCCCCCAGTCGACAGATACGCAGTATTTT.

This chain connects TRBV2 to TRBJ2-7, with D perhaps TRBD1 (5 bases). There are 12 residues in the CDR3. From germline, CDR1 is SNHLY and CDR2 FYNNEI. V lost 7 bases to trimming and J lost 3 bases, with 10 bases between them. CDR3 bases: TGTGCCAGCAAGGACACCGTCTACGAGCAGTACTTC. Translation: CASKDTVYEQYF.